The 12 T cell receptor beta chains below all came from one sample that was sequenced in a study of T cell repertoires in cytomegalovirus infection. What these receptors recognize is not known. TCRdb fed the reads into MiXCR, producing one record per CDR3 protein. The repertoire holds approximately 300,000 distinct CDR3 sequences, with roughly 28% as singletons. The sequencing here drew on cultured PBMCs, taken from culture after CMV antigen stimulation. Receptor source: a human donor in good health (CMV status not recorded). Some clones in this sample may be carry-over from other donors' samples.

In this sample, this clonotype turned up a few times. V is TRBV18 and J is TRBJ2-7; D call uncertain. Germline CDR1 reads KGHSH; CDR2 reads LQKENI. Deletions cut 4 bases from V and 2 bases from J, with 12 bases between. The CDR3 loop spans 14 amino acids. The CDR3 region is CASSQDESTYEQYF. The CDR3 coding sequence is TGTGCCAGCTCACAGGACGAAAGCACCTACGAGCAGTACTTC.

This chain joins TRBV7-7 and TRBJ2-5; no firm D call. V lost 5 bases to trimming and J lost 2 bases, with 15 bases between them. The CDR3 contains 15 residues. From germline, CDR1 is SSHAT and CDR2 FNYEAQ (reference sequence). The CDR3 DNA reads TGTGCCAGCAGCAAGGGTCGTCAACGTCAAGAGACCCAGTACTTC. This gives the protein CASSKGRQRQETQYF. The full variable domain, rest sourced from reference TRBV7-7 and TRBJ2-5, is GAGVSQSPRYKVTKRGQDVTLRCDPISSHATLYWYQQALGQGPEFLTYFNYEAQPDKSGLPSDRFSAERPEGSISTLTIQRTEQRDSAMYRCASSKGRQRQETQYFGPGTRLLVL.

The rearrangement joins TRBV28 to TRBJ1-2; no reliable D call. The CDR3 length is 12 residues. V lost 4 bases and J 6 bases, leaving 9 bases between the germline ends. Per germline, CDR1 MDHEN and CDR2 SYDVKM. The CDR3 loop reads CASSWGGNGYTF. CDR3 in DNA: TGTGCCAGCAGTTGGGGAGGGAATGGCTACACCTTC.

The chain joins TRBV4-1 to TRBJ2-3; 8 positions match TRBD1. Germline values: CDR1 MGHRA, CDR2 YSYEKL. V lost 10 bases and J lost 4; bases outside the gene matches: 7. This CDR3 is built from 13 residues. The CDR3 region is CATGTGGSDTQYF. Written as DNA, the CDR3 is TGCGCCACCGGGACAGGCGGATCAGATACGCAGTATTTT.

This clonotype was detected many times. The rearrangement links TRBV28 to TRBJ2-6; no firm D call. The CDR3 spans 16 residues. Germline loops: CDR1 MDHEN, CDR2 SYDVKM. V was shortened by 5 bases and J by 2 bases, with 13 bases between the two germline ends. DNA for the CDR3: TGTGCCAGCAGTCCCCTTATCCTCGCTGGGGCCAACGTCCTGACTTTC. Protein: CASSPLILAGANVLTF.

V and J are TRBV19 and TRBJ1-5; weak D call: TRBD1 (6 bases). Germline CDR1 and CDR2: LNHDA and SQIVND (reference sequence). CDR3 length: 16 residues. V gave up 6 bases and J gave up 2 bases, with 17 bases separating them. The CDR3 DNA sequence: TGTGCCAGTAGCCTCACAGGGACGGTGGGCAATCAGCCCCAGCATTTT. It codes for CASSLTGTVGNQPQHF.

This clonotype was seen repeatedly, ten times or more. This rearrangement joins TRBV7-8 to TRBJ1-1, with D possibly matching TRBD1 (6 bases). This CDR3 comprises 14 residues. Germline assignment: CDR1 SGHVS and CDR2 FQNEAQ. V was shortened by 5 bases and J by 4 bases, with 14 bases between the two germline ends. Here the CDR3 reads CASSERVGGTEAFF. In DNA, the CDR3 is TGTGCCAGCAGCGAACGTGTAGGGGGCACTGAAGCTTTCTTT.

The V gene is TRBV28, the J gene TRBJ2-7; tentatively, D is TRBD2 (6 bases). The CDR3 sequence is 15 residues long. V lost 6 bases, J lost 2 bases, and 17 bases lay in between. Looked up from germline, CDR1 is MDHEN and CDR2 is SYDVKM. The CDR3 DNA reads TGTGCCAGCAGCAGACCGGGGGATAGAACCTACGAGCAGTACTTC. It is translated as CASSRPGDRTYEQYF.

CDR3 in DNA: TGTGCCAGCTCACTCCTGGACAAGAGCTCCTATAATTCACCCCTCCACTTT. Residues: CASSLLDKSSYNSPLHF. The rearrangement joins TRBV18 to TRBJ1-6; D is possibly TRBD1 (5 bases). Germline V gene sequence: CDR1 KGHSH, CDR2 LQKENI. The CDR3 covers 17 residues. The V and J ends lost 4 bases and 0 bases respectively, with 13 bases between them.

The gene calls are TRBV11-2 and TRBJ1-2; D is possibly TRBD1 (6 bases). Germline V gene lookup returns CDR1 SGHAT and CDR2 FQNNGV. This CDR3 comprises 15 residues. Trimming left V 5 bases short and J 4 bases short, with 17 bases between. The DNA for the CDR3 is TGTGCCAGCAGCGTACCACAGGGTCTGGCCTATGGCTACACCTTC. It translates to CASSVPQGLAYGYTF. Filled out from reference TRBV11-2 and TRBJ1-2, the complete variable domain reads EAGVAQSPRYKIIEKRQSVAFWCNPISGHATLYWYQQILGQGPKLLIQFQNNGVVDDSQLPKDRFSAERLKGVDSTLKIQPAKLEDSAVYLCASSVPQGLAYGYTFGSGTRLTVV.

The chain joins TRBV15 to TRBJ1-2; 9 positions agree with TRBD1. The germline gives CDR1 LNHNV, CDR2 YYDKDF (reference sequence). The CDR3 length is 13 residues. Trimming removed 6 bases from V and 4 bases from J; junction bases left unmatched: 3. CDR3 in amino acids: CATSSDRGYGYTF. CDR3 nucleotides: TGTGCCACCAGTTCGGACAGGGGCTATGGCTACACCTTC.

This clonotype was recorded a few times. In DNA, the CDR3 is TGTGCCAGCAGTCCCTTAGATGGCTACACCTTC. It codes for CASSPLDGYTF. The chain couples TRBV12-3 or TRBV12-4 to TRBJ1-2, with D unresolved. With 5 bases removed from V and 6 bases from J, the gap between germline ends came to 7 bases. CDR3 length equals 11 residues.